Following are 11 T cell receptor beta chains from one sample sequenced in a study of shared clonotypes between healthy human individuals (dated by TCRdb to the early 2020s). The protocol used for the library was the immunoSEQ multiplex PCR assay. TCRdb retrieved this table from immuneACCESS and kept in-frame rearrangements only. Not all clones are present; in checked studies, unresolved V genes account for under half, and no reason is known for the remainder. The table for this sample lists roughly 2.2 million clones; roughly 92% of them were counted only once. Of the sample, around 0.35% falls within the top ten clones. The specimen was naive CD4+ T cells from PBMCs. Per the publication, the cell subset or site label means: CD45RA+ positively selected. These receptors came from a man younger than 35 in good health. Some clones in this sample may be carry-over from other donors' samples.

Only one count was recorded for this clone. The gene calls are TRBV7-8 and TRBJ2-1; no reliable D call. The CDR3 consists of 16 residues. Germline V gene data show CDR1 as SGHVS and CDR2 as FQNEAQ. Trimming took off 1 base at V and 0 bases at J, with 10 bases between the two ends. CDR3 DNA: TGTGCCAGCAGCTTAGGGGCCATCGGCTCCTACAATGAGCAGTTCTTC. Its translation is CASSLGAIGSYNEQFF.

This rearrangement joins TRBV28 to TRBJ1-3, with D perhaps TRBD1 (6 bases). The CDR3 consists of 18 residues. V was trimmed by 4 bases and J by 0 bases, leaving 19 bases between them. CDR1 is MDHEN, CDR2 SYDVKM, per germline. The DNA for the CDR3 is TGTGCCAGCAGTTCGGCCGGGACACCCGAAAACTCTGGAAACACCATATATTTT. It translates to CASSSAGTPENSGNTIYF.

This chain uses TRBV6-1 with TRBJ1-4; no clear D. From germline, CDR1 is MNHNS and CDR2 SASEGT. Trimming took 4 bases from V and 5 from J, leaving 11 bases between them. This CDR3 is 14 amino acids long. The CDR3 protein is CASSVRTRNEKLFF. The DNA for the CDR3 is TGTGCCAGCAGTGTAAGGACTCGAAATGAAAAACTGTTTTTT.

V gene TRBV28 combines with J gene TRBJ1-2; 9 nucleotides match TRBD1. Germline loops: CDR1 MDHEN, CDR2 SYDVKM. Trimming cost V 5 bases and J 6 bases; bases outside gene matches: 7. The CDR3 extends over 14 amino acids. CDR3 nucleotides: TGTGCCAGCAGTCGGAGACAGGGGGTTAATGGCTACACCTTC. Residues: CASSRRQGVNGYTF.

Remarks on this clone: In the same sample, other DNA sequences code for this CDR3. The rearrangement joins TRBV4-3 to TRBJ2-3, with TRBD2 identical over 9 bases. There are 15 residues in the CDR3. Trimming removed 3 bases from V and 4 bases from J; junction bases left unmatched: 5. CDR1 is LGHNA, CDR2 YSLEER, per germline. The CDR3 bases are TGCGCCAGCAGCCAGGGACTAGCTTTCCCAGATACGCAGTATTTT. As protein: CASSQGLAFPDTQYF.

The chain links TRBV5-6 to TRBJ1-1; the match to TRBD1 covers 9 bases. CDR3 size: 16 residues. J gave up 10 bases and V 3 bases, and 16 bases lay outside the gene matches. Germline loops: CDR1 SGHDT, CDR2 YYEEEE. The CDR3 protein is CASSSGTGSYHWGAFF. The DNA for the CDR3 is TGTGCCAGCAGCTCAGGGACAGGGAGTTACCATTGGGGAGCTTTCTTT.

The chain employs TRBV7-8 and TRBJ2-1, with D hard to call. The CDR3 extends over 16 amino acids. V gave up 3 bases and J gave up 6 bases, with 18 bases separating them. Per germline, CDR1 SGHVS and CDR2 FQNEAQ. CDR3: CASSLATAARGNEQFF. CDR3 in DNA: TGTGCCAGCAGCTTGGCCACCGCGGCCCGCGGCAATGAGCAGTTCTTC.

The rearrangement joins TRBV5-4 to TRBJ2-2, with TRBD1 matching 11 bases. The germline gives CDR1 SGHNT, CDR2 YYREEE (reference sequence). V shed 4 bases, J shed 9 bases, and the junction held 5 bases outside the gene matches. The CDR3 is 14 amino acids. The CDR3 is CASSGTGGSRELFF. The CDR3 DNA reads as TGTGCCAGCAGCGGGACAGGGGGAAGCCGGGAGCTGTTTTTT.

DNA for the CDR3: TGTGCCAGCAGCGACCGGCTAGCGGGAGGGCTAGATGAGCAGTTCTTC. It codes for CASSDRLAGGLDEQFF. The V call is TRBV25-1, the J call TRBJ2-1; 12 bases line up with TRBD2. The CDR3 extends over 16 amino acids. Germline loops: CDR1 MGHDK, CDR2 SYGVNS. J was trimmed by 8 bases and V by 6 bases; bases with no gene match: 11.

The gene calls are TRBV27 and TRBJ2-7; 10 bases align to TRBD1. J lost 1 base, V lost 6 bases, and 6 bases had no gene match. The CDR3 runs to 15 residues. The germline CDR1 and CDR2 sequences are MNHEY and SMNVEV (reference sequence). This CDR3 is CASRLKDRGSYEQYF. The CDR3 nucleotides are TGTGCCAGCAGGCTTAAGGACAGGGGGTCCTACGAGCAGTACTTC.

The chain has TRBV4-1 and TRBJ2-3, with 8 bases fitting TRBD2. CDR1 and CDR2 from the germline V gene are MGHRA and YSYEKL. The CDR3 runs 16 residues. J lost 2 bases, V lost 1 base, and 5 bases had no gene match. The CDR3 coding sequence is TGCGCCAGCAGCCAAGGGACTAGCAGTTCCACAGATACGCAGTATTTT. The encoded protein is CASSQGTSSSTDTQYF.